Each of the 11 T cell receptor beta chains below was sequenced from the same sample in a study of T cells in Graves' hyperthyroidism and ophthalmopathy. Amplified TCR beta CDR3 regions came from RNA transcripts. The HTBI set primed first-round TCR CDR3 RT-PCR. A single record per CDR3 protein comes from TCRdb applying MiXCR to the multiplex PCR reads. This table holds 500,000 to 650,000 distinct CDR3 sequences, 13% to 15% found once. The sample was blood. The receptors were sampled from a woman in her forties or fifties with Graves' ophthalmopathy.

This clonotype was observed a handful of times. The rearrangement joins TRBV11-3 to TRBJ2-1; 10 nucleotides agree with TRBD2. After removal of 5 bases from V and 7 bases from J, the junction contained 11 bases not matched to a gene. Germline V gene sequence: CDR1 SGHNT, CDR2 YENEEA. This CDR3 is 16 amino acids long. This chain's CDR3 is CASSPTASGSSNEQFF. CDR3 bases: TGTGCCAGCAGCCCTACGGCTAGCGGGAGCTCGAATGAGCAGTTCTTC.

This clonotype was counted only a few times. One end of the junction is discordant with germline, which a read error may explain. The chain combines TRBV7-9 with TRBJ2-7; D unresolved. Germline assignment: CDR1 SEHNR and CDR2 FQNEAQ (reference sequence). This CDR3 has 12 amino acids. The CDR3 DNA reads TGTGCCAGCGGCTTCGCTCACGGCGAGCAGTACTTC. Encoded protein: CASGFAHGEQYF.

There are a few counts of this clonotype. This chain joins TRBV12-3 or TRBV12-4 and TRBJ2-1; 13 nucleotides agree with TRBD2. Trimming cost V 7 bases and J 9 bases; bases outside gene matches: 6. The CDR3 has 14 amino acids. This CDR3 is CASIGLAGEGEQFF. Written as DNA, the CDR3 is TGTGCCAGCATCGGACTAGCGGGAGAGGGTGAGCAGTTCTTC.

The table lists this clonotype with many counts. The V call is TRBV5-1, the J call TRBJ2-1; 10 bases line up with TRBD1. The CDR3 is 20 residues long. Germline V gene sequence: CDR1 SGHRS, CDR2 YFSETQ. The V and J ends lost 3 bases and 4 bases, in that order; junction bases with no gene match: 19. The CDR3, as DNA: TGCGCCAGCAGCTCTCATACGCTACTTCCGGGACAGGGGATATACAATGAGCAGTTCTTC. Its protein product is CASSSHTLLPGQGIYNEQFF.

This clonotype occurred many times. This rearrangement joins TRBV28 to TRBJ2-3, with D possibly TRBD1 on 6 matching bases. The CDR3 runs 13 residues. The ends were cut back, 7 bases at V and 0 bases at J, with 8 bases in the middle. CDR1 and CDR2 from the germline V gene are MDHEN and SYDVKM. Here the CDR3 DNA reads TGTGCCAGCATGAGGGGGAGCACAGATACGCAGTATTTT. It is translated as CASMRGSTDTQYF.

This clonotype was seen a handful of times. The chain carries TRBV4-3 and TRBJ1-5, with D maybe TRBD1 (5 bases). The CDR3 extends over 16 amino acids. Deletions cut 2 bases from V and 4 bases from J, with 15 bases between. Germline V gene lookup returns CDR1 LGHNA and CDR2 YSLEER. The CDR3 DNA reads as TGCGCCAGCAGCCAAAGTCCCGACAGTAAAAATCAGCCCCAGCATTTT. Protein product: CASSQSPDSKNQPQHF.

This clonotype was observed at least ten times. The rearrangement uses TRBV2 and TRBJ2-5; D is possibly TRBD1 (5 bases). The CDR3 is made up of 12 amino acids. The ends were cut back, 9 bases at V and 2 bases at J, with 10 bases in the middle. Looked up from germline, CDR1 is SNHLY and CDR2 is FYNNEI. The CDR3 spells CASQRQQETQYF. The CDR3 bases are TGTGCCAGTCAGAGACAGCAAGAGACCCAGTACTTC. Looking up the rest from reference TRBV2 and TRBJ2-5 gives the full variable domain: EPEVTQTPSHQVTQMGQEVILRCVPISNHLYFYWYRQILGQKVEFLVSFYNNEISEKSEIFDDQFSVERPDGSNFTLKIRSTKLEDSAMYFCASQRQQETQYFGPGTRLLVL.

This clonotype was seen ten or more times. CDR3 sequence reads: CAGRRQGTNTEAFF. CDR3 sequence (DNA): TGTGCCGGTCGCAGACAGGGGACGAACACTGAAGCTTTCTTT. The chain has TRBV7-2 and TRBJ1-1; 8 bases are a match to TRBD1. The CDR3 covers 14 residues. J was trimmed by 1 base and V by 11 bases; bases with no gene match: 9. Germline assignment: CDR1 SGHTA and CDR2 FQGNSA.

This clonotype was counted at least ten times. The rearrangement uses TRBV5-1 and TRBJ2-2, with D tentatively TRBD1 or TRBD2 (5 bases each). The CDR3 is 17 amino acids. Deletions cut 2 bases from V and 6 bases from J, with 20 bases between. CDR1 and CDR2 from the germline V gene are SGHRS and YFSETQ. The DNA for the CDR3 is TGCGCCAGCAGCTTCCGTGGGGGTTCAGAGCCCCCCGGGGAGCTGTTTTTT. Protein sequence: CASSFRGGSEPPGELFF.

In this sample, this clonotype turned up many times. This rearrangement joins TRBV28 to TRBJ2-5; D is possibly TRBD2 (5 bases). Trimming cost V 5 bases and J 3 bases, with 16 bases left between them. This CDR3 spans 15 amino acids. Germline lookup yields CDR1 MDHEN and CDR2 SYDVKM. The CDR3 spells CASSPQADREETQYF. In nucleotides, the CDR3 is TGTGCCAGCAGTCCACAAGCGGATAGGGAAGAGACCCAGTACTTC.

The gene calls are TRBV14 and TRBJ2-6; the match to TRBD1 covers 8 bases. Trimming cost V 4 bases and J 2 bases; bases outside gene matches: 7. The CDR3 length is 17 residues. In germline, CDR1 is SGHDN, CDR2 FVKESK. The CDR3 nucleotides are TGTGCCAGCAGCCCCTGGACAGGGACGACTGGGGCCAACGTCCTGACTTTC. It codes for CASSPWTGTTGANVLTF.